This TCR beta chain was obtained from a study of T cell repertoires in cytomegalovirus infection. At the level of the study: Both a matching HLA type and CMV infection were indicated by public TCR beta signatures.

TCRdb processed the reads anew with MiXCR; each CDR3 protein has one entry. Among just under 300,000 distinct CDR3 sequences listed, 8% to 10% were seen once. The study's findings and limits: CMV carriers having the relevant HLA were flagged by cumulative public TCR beta family frequency. HLA-C-restricted CMV-specific TCR beta clonotypes prevailed in the ex vivo response.

Points on this clonotype: Its specificity is not known.

Germline CDR1 reads DFQATT; CDR2 reads SNEGSKA (reference sequence). The CDR3 is made up of 16 amino acids. Trimming removed 2 bases from V and 7 bases from J, with 21 bases in between. Sequences were obtained from PBMCs. The TCR comes from a human donor in good health (CMV status not recorded). Some clones in this sample may be carry-over from other donors' samples. This rearrangement joins TRBV20-1 to TRBJ1-5, with a weak D call TRBD1 (6 bases). In DNA form, the CDR3 reads TGCAGTGCTAGATTCTCGGATTGGGGGCTACGGCAGCCCCAGCATTTT. Translating gives CSARFSDWGLRQPQHF.